The 17 T cell receptor beta chains given below trace back to one sample, sequenced in a study of a mutant IDH1 vaccine in newly diagnosed glioma. Antigens for these TCRs are unknown. Time point specified: week 35, safety follow-up. The investigators gave 300 ug of mutant IDH1 20-mer peptide in each vaccine dose, together with topical imiquimod. Sequencing used immunoSEQ multiplex PCR; TCRdb keeps in-frame clones, though not all of them. Here the sample spans about 32,000 clones, more than 65% being singletons. The source material was PBMCs, sampled from a glioma patient whose treatment included an IDH1 peptide vaccine. The receptor set was obtained from a man aged 25 to 40 with glioma.

The CDR3, as DNA: TGTGCCAGCGGGCAGTACAATGAGCAGTTCTTC. This translates into CASGQYNEQFF. J is TRBJ2-1 and V is TRBV2, with D unclear. The V end was cut by 8 bases, the J end by 4 bases, with 6 bases between. The CDR3 is made up of 11 amino acids. CDR1 SNHLY and CDR2 FYNNEI come from the germline V gene.

This chain joins TRBV6-6 and TRBJ2-5; D call uncertain. The CDR3 loop spans 12 amino acids. Per germline, CDR1 MNHNY and CDR2 SVGAGI (reference sequence). The V end was cut by 11 bases, the J end by 5 bases, with 15 bases between. The CDR3 is CASGWARETQYF. The CDR3 nucleotides read TGTGCCTCCGGATGGGCACGGGAGACCCAGTACTTC.

J is TRBJ1-4 and V is TRBV7-6; D is possibly TRBD1 (5 bases). V lost 3 bases to trimming and J lost 3 bases, with 11 bases between them. From germline, CDR1 is SGHVS and CDR2 FNYEAQ. The CDR3 is made up of 15 amino acids. The chain's CDR3 is CASSFNPGPNEKLFF. The CDR3 region has the DNA TGTGCCAGCAGCTTCAACCCGGGACCTAATGAAAAACTGTTTTTT.

As for this clone: One end of the junction is discordant with germline, which a read error may explain. The chain recombines TRBV7-2 with TRBJ1-4; TRBD1 matches 7 bases. This CDR3 has 15 residues. Germline V CDR1 and CDR2: SGHTA, FQGNSA. The CDR3 DNA is TGTGCCAGTAGCTTGGCCAGGGGGGGCGGAGAAAAACTGTTTTTT. Translating gives CASSLARGGGEKLFF.

The rearrangement uses TRBV27 and TRBJ1-1; maybe TRBD1 (5 bases). The CDR3 is 12 residues long. CDR1 and CDR2 from the germline V gene are MNHEY and SMNVEV (reference sequence). V lost 8 bases, J lost 3 bases, and 10 bases lay in between. CDR3 protein: CASHDSYTEAFF. For the CDR3, the DNA is TGTGCCAGCCATGACAGCTACACTGAAGCTTTCTTT.

The CDR3 region has the DNA TGTGCCAGCAGTCTTTACCAAGAGGACAATGAGCAGTTCTTC. Its protein is CASSLYQEDNEQFF. V is TRBV6-1 and J is TRBJ2-1, with no clear D. Germline V gene sequence: CDR1 MNHNS, CDR2 SASEGT. This CDR3 region has 14 residues. With 5 bases removed from V and 5 bases from J, the gap between germline ends came to 13 bases.

This chain joins TRBV29-1 and TRBJ2-6, with a tentative D call TRBD1 (6 bases). Trimming pared 7 bases from V and 0 bases from J, leaving 16 bases between. This CDR3 region has 16 residues. Germline CDR1 reads SQVTM; CDR2 reads ANQGSEA. DNA for the CDR3: TGCAGCGCCACGAGGGACACCGACTCTGGGGCCAACGTCCTGACTTTC. Its protein product is CSATRDTDSGANVLTF.

The V call is TRBV7-7, the J call TRBJ1-1, with D tentatively TRBD1 (5 bases). Trimming pared 3 bases from V and 5 bases from J, leaving 10 bases between. The germline CDR1 and CDR2 sequences are SSHAT and FNYEAQ (reference sequence). The CDR3 is 13 amino acids. The CDR3 here is CASSLWQGTEAFF. CDR3 DNA sequence: TGTGCCAGCAGCTTGTGGCAGGGAACTGAAGCTTTCTTT.

The V and J genes are TRBV6-5 and TRBJ2-1; TRBD2 matches at 9 bases. The CDR3 spans 15 residues. V shed 7 bases, J shed 7 bases, and the junction held 11 bases outside the gene matches. Germline V CDR1 and CDR2: MNHEY, SVGAGI. The CDR3 region is CASTSRAGGPNEQFF. The CDR3, as DNA: TGTGCCAGCACCTCAAGGGCGGGAGGGCCTAATGAGCAGTTCTTC.

The table lists this clone with a count of one. The rearrangement uses TRBV6-1 and TRBJ2-7, with unresolved D. Trimming took 6 bases from V and 0 from J, leaving 9 bases between them. The CDR3 consists of 13 residues. CDR1 is MNHNS, CDR2 SASEGT, per germline. CDR3 bases: TGTGCCAGCAGCGACTTAAGCTCCTACGAGCAGTACTTC. Translated, it gives CASSDLSSYEQYF.

On this clone: The junction and the germline gene differ at one end; a read error may be behind it. J is TRBJ2-5 and V is TRBV5-6; D remains ambiguous. This CDR3 is 13 amino acids long. Germline V gives CDR1 SGHDT, CDR2 YYEEEE. CDR3 protein: CASSFLDRPSYDF. CDR3 nucleotide sequence: TGTGCCAGCAGCTTTTTGGACCGTCCAAGTTATGACTTC. Variable domain in full (rest from reference TRBV5-6 and TRBJ2-5): DAGVTQSPTHLIKTRGQQVTLRCSPKSGHDTVSWYQQALGQGPQFIFQYYEEEERQRGNFPDRFSGHQFPNYSSELNVNALLLGDSALYLCASSFLDRPSYDFGPGTRLLVL.

The rearrangement joins TRBV19 to TRBJ2-7, with TRBD2 identical over 7 bases. V shed 3 bases, J shed 2 bases, and the junction held 13 bases outside the gene matches. Germline V gives CDR1 LNHDA, CDR2 SQIVND (reference sequence). The CDR3 has 17 residues. In DNA form, the CDR3 reads TGTGCCAGTAGTATCCGGTCCCGGGAGGCGATCCCCTACGAGCAGTACTTC. This translates into CASSIRSREAIPYEQYF.

This clone was observed a few times. The sample has other DNA sequences that encode this CDR3 too. The chain employs TRBV2 and TRBJ1-1, with unresolved D. Trimming left V 3 bases short and J 1 base short, with 6 bases between. Germline V gene lookup returns CDR1 SNHLY and CDR2 FYNNEI. This CDR3 has 13 amino acids. CDR3 sequence: CASSDSGNTEAFF. The CDR3 DNA reads as TGTGCCAGCAGTGACTCAGGGAACACTGAAGCTTTCTTT.

J is TRBJ2-3 and V is TRBV6-5; D assignment may be TRBD1 or TRBD2 (5 bases each). The CDR3 has 16 amino acids. V lost 1 base and J 0 bases, leaving 11 bases between the germline ends. From germline, CDR1 is MNHEY and CDR2 SVGAGI. The CDR3 region is CASSYYPRDSTDTQYF. In DNA form, the CDR3 reads TGTGCCAGCAGTTACTATCCCCGGGACAGCACAGATACGCAGTATTTT.

The rearrangement links TRBV7-9 to TRBJ1-4; weak D call: TRBD1 (5 bases). This CDR3 is 18 amino acids long. Germline V gives CDR1 SEHNR, CDR2 FQNEAQ (reference sequence). V lost 5 bases and J lost 4, with 23 bases in between. The CDR3 loop reads CASSKLTAATDFNEKLFF. The CDR3 DNA follows: TGTGCCAGCAGCAAGCTCACCGCAGCGACAGACTTTAATGAAAAACTGTTTTTT.

The chain uses TRBV5-4 and TRBJ2-7, with D perhaps TRBD1 (6 bases). This CDR3 region has 14 residues. CDR1 is SGHNT, CDR2 YYREEE, per germline (reference sequence). The ends were cut back, 2 bases at V and 4 bases at J, with 13 bases in the middle. The CDR3: CASSFRTENYEQYF. The CDR3 nucleotides are TGTGCCAGCAGCTTCCGGACAGAGAATTACGAGCAGTACTTC.

This chain connects TRBV6-5 to TRBJ1-1; D is possibly TRBD1 (5 bases). The V gene lost 0 bases and the J gene lost 8 bases, with 16 bases spanning the gap. The CDR3 has 15 residues. Germline CDR1 and CDR2: MNHEY and SVGAGI. The CDR3 DNA sequence: TGTGCCAGCAGTTACTCGGGACCCCCTTACAGGGAAGCTTTCTTT. Translated: CASSYSGPPYREAFF.